This T cell receptor (beta chain) came from a study of shared clonotypes between healthy human individuals. Study in general: Per donor, CD8 memory used one plate, CD8 naive used two, CD4 memory used three and CD4 naive used three.

An assay was performed, and its level was deep. TCRdb's table, derived via immunoSEQ multiplex PCR, lists solely in-frame clones and lacks some. The data show about 2,500,000 clones, approximately 94% seen once. This CDR3 has 16 amino acids. Germline V lookup: CDR1 MGHRA, CDR2 YSYEKL. The ends lost 1 base at V and 6 bases at J; junction bases unmatched: 7. The chain carries TRBV4-1 and TRBJ2-1, with TRBD1 identical over 9 bases. The specimen sequenced was naive CD4+ T cells sorted from blood. Subset in this sample: CD45RA+ positively selected. The sequence was obtained from a man between 18 and 29 years old in good health. Here the CDR3 reads CASSQVGTGFTNEQFF. CDR3 sequence (DNA): TGCGCCAGCAGCCAAGTTGGGACAGGGTTTACCAATGAGCAGTTCTTC.